This T cell receptor beta chain was obtained from a study of CD8 T cells in Susac syndrome (dated by TCRdb to the late 2010s). Looking at the study overall: The study used repertoire sequencing to test whether antigen drove CD8+ T cell activation and differentiation in Susac syndrome. Here is what the overall study found, with its caveats: The number of individuals in the TCR sequencing and HLA analysis was recognized as being relatively small.

RNA was extracted using the RNeasy kit, and roughly 0.5 to 1 ug of the RNA was reverse transcribed with random hexamers. TCR beta CDR3 regions were amplified with the immunoSEQ multiplex PCR assay covering 54 Vbeta and 13 Jbeta segments. Bias from PCR amplification was corrected by using a synthetic template baseline for primer optimization and for computational correction. The study's own analysis went as follows. Only productive sequences were kept, with reads annotated to V, D and J genes according to IMGT and analyzed in immunoSEQ Analyzer. Clonality was calculated as one minus the Shannon entropy normalized by log2 of the number of productive unique sequences. Public and private clones were assessed among the 100 most prevalent clones of each patient and control. Clones were defined as Susac-specific if absent from the healthy and MS cohorts, from 1052 published viral clones and from other ImmuneACCESS disease sequences. TCRdb reworked the public reads: Q25 trimming with fastp, MiXCR clone assembly, productive beta chains retained. Entries that share a CDR3 protein sequence are merged under the most common genes and DNA. The authors' filters were not applied to this entry. The sample table records 130,000 to 150,000 distinct CDR3 sequences; roughly 94% of these occur just once. The top ten clonotypes cover around 0.08% of the sample.

V loses 0 bases of germline sequence and J loses 4 bases, and the interval between the two ends is 13 bases. From the cysteine through the phenylalanine, the CDR3 covers 15 amino acids. Just CDR3 DNA is preserved here, 45 bases in frame from base 1. Reading the germline V gene gives CDR1 SGHRS and CDR2 YFSETQ. High-throughput TCR beta sequencing profiled peripheral blood CD8+ and CD4+ T cells from healthy donors, Susac syndrome patients and multiple sclerosis patients. The healthy donors served as controls matched for age and sex. Bulk CD8+ and CD4+ T cells were purified magnetically by negative isolation, whereas CD8+ TEMRA cells were enriched by FACS. Blood was drawn into EDTA tubes, processed within 24 hours, and PBMCs were isolated by density gradient centrifugation. PBMCs intended for TCR sequencing were cryopreserved in liquid nitrogen and were subsequently thawed in a 37 degrees C water bath. Purity of sorted or isolated CD4+, CD8+ and CD8+ TEMRA cells was at least 90%.

Turning to this clonotype: This receptor's antigen is unknown. The record has no base qualities; no much larger clone is one base away.

The clonotype comes from a human donor in good health. Rearrangement joined TRBV5-1 to TRBJ1-2, with a weak D call of TRBD1 (6 bases match). Sequenced input: CD4+ T cells from PBMCs. CDR3 loop: CASSLDPRGTYGYTF. The DNA sequence follows: TGCGCCAGCAGCTTGGATCCCAGGGGTACCTATGGCTACACCTTC.